The rows below give T cell receptor beta chains drawn from one sample of a study of blood T cells in healthy people across ages. TCRdb re-called the 5' RACE reads through MiXCR, storing one row per CDR3 protein. Of 1.5 million to 2 million distinct CDR3 sequences listed, 49% are singletons. Sequences were obtained from blood. The receptors come from a middle-aged woman in good health. Both conserved end residues are part of each CDR3. The order of the fields is V gene, D gene, clone size, J gene, CDR3 DNA, CDR3 protein. The D gene is left open where the match is weak. Part of the rows lack a size; the others show once, few, many or a class for expanded clones.

V gene: TRBV20-1; D gene: .; clone size: .; J gene: TRBJ2-5; CDR3 DNA: TGCAGTGCTCCCGTGGCCCTACAAGAGACCCAGTACTTC; CDR3 protein: CSAPVALQETQYF
V gene: TRBV15; D gene: .; clone size: .; J gene: TRBJ2-5; CDR3 DNA: TGTGCCACCAGCAGAGATTCTAAGGGAGAGACCCAGTACTTC; CDR3 protein: CATSRDSKGETQYF
V gene: TRBV4-1; D gene: .; clone size: .; J gene: TRBJ1-4; CDR3 DNA: TGCGCCAGCAGCCCTCCCGGCGGAGTTCAACTGTTTTTT; CDR3 protein: CASSPPGGVQLFF
V gene: TRBV2; D gene: .; clone size: .; J gene: TRBJ2-1; CDR3 DNA: TGTGCCAGCAGTGAAAGGCTAGTCAGTGAGCAGTTCTTC; CDR3 protein: CASSERLVSEQFF
V gene: TRBV7-2; D gene: TRBD1; clone size: few; J gene: TRBJ2-3; CDR3 DNA: TGTGCCAGCAGCTCCGACAGGGGGCTGTCTGGCACAGATACGCAGTATTTT; CDR3 protein: CASSSDRGLSGTDTQYF
V gene: TRBV6-5; D gene: TRBD1; clone size: .; J gene: TRBJ2-7; CDR3 DNA: TGTGCCAACAGTAAAAGTCTACAGGGGACGTACGAGCAGTACTTC; CDR3 protein: CANSKSLQGTYEQYF
V gene: TRBV6-2/TRBV6-3; D gene: .; clone size: .; J gene: TRBJ2-4; CDR3 DNA: TGTGCCAGCAGTCTCGCAGCCATCTCGGTGATGTACTTC; CDR3 protein: CASSLAAISVMYF
V gene: TRBV29-1; D gene: TRBD1; clone size: few; J gene: TRBJ2-1; CDR3 DNA: TGCAGCGTTGAAGGGCTTCAGGACAGGCACTACAATGAGCAGTTCTTC; CDR3 protein: CSVEGLQDRHYNEQFF
V gene: TRBV12-3/TRBV12-4; D gene: .; clone size: once; J gene: TRBJ1-2; CDR3 DNA: TGTGCCAGCAGTTTTACTAATCTCTGGGCCTATGGCTACACCTTC; CDR3 protein: CASSFTNLWAYGYTF
V gene: TRBV7-2; D gene: .; clone size: .; J gene: TRBJ1-2; CDR3 DNA: TGTGCCAGCAGCTTCCTAGGTCGGGGCTACACCTTC; CDR3 protein: CASSFLGRGYTF
V gene: TRBV13; D gene: TRBD1; clone size: .; J gene: TRBJ2-7; CDR3 DNA: TGTGCCAGCAGCTTAGAAGGAACCCCGGACAGGAAATATTACGAGCAGTACTTC; CDR3 protein: CASSLEGTPDRKYYEQYF
V gene: TRBV12-3/TRBV12-4; D gene: TRBD1; clone size: .; J gene: TRBJ2-2; CDR3 DNA: TGTGCCAGCAGCCCTACAGGGGGAATACACCGAAGGGAGCTGTTTTTT; CDR3 protein: CASSPTGGIHRRELFF
V gene: TRBV27; D gene: .; clone size: .; J gene: TRBJ1-6; CDR3 DNA: TGTGCCAGCAGTTTATCAAGGGGACTAGGTTCACCCCTCCACTTT; CDR3 protein: CASSLSRGLGSPLHF
V gene: TRBV13; D gene: TRBD1; clone size: .; J gene: TRBJ2-4; CDR3 DNA: TGTGCCAGCAGCTTAGGGACAGGGGGCGCGAGCAATGAGCAGTACTTC; CDR3 protein: CASSLGTGGASNEQYF
V gene: TRBV27; D gene: .; clone size: .; J gene: TRBJ1-2; CDR3 DNA: TGTGCCAGCAGTTTCGTGTGGGGGGTGGATAACTATGGCTACACCTTC; CDR3 protein: CASSFVWGVDNYGYTF
V gene: TRBV27; D gene: .; clone size: .; J gene: TRBJ2-1; CDR3 DNA: TGTGCCAGCAGTAAGGACCCGACCAATGAGCAGTTCTTC; CDR3 protein: CASSKDPTNEQFF
V gene: TRBV5-1; D gene: TRBD1; clone size: few; J gene: TRBJ2-7; CDR3 DNA: TGCGCCAGCAGCCCGGGACAGAGGACCTACGAGCAGTACTTC; CDR3 protein: CASSPGQRTYEQYF
V gene: TRBV11-1; D gene: .; clone size: .; J gene: TRBJ2-1; CDR3 DNA: TGTGCCAGCAGCTTAGGGCGGGGGCCGATCCAGTTCTTC; CDR3 protein: CASSLGRGPIQFF
V gene: TRBV5-1; D gene: .; clone size: .; J gene: TRBJ2-5; CDR3 DNA: TGCGCCAGCAGCCCAGGGGCCGGGTACCAAGAGACCCAGTACTTC; CDR3 protein: CASSPGAGYQETQYF
V gene: TRBV4-1; D gene: TRBD1; clone size: .; J gene: TRBJ1-2; CDR3 DNA: TGCGCCAGCAGCCCAGATAGCCCCATCCCACCACACAGGGGGAGCTATGGCTACACCTTC; CDR3 protein: CASSPDSPIPPHRGSYGYTF
V gene: TRBV3-1; D gene: .; clone size: .; J gene: TRBJ2-1; CDR3 DNA: TGTGCCAGCAGCCAACCCCCCCGGGGGAGCCGTGGCAATGAGCAGTTCTTC; CDR3 protein: CASSQPPRGSRGNEQFF